This TCR beta chain was identified in a study of beta chain features in type 1 diabetes. Turning to the study itself: Cell yields, gender and age were similar in healthy donors and patients. The study's findings and limits: Moderately but significantly shorter TCRB CDR3s were found in Type 1 diabetes patients in all four CD4+ subsets. Junctions at VDJ sites from type 1 diabetes patients had fewer insertions and more deletions.

Sorting of CD4+ naive, central memory, regulatory and stem cell-like memory cells was performed via CD45RO/CCR7/CD25/CD127/CD95/CD27. Purity exceeding 98% was reached by all sorted populations. Every bit of the isolated RNA underwent reverse transcription, so sequencing read expressed TCRB transcripts. Sequencing used immunoSEQ multiplex PCR; TCRdb keeps in-frame clones, though not all of them. This table holds nearly 700,000 clones, roughly 13% found once. As regards this clone: Its antigen is still unknown.

The germline gives CDR1 SGHNT, CDR2 YYREEE (reference sequence). The V gene lost 2 bases and the J gene lost 1 base, with 6 bases spanning the gap. The length of the CDR3 is 13 residues. The sample was naive CD4+ T cells from blood. This chain connects TRBV5-4 to TRBJ1-2; D is uncertain. The receptor was isolated from a man between 18 and 29 years old with type 1 diabetes. The CDR3 DNA reads TGTGCCAGCAGCTTCACAGTTAACTATGGCTACACCTTC. It codes for CASSFTVNYGYTF.